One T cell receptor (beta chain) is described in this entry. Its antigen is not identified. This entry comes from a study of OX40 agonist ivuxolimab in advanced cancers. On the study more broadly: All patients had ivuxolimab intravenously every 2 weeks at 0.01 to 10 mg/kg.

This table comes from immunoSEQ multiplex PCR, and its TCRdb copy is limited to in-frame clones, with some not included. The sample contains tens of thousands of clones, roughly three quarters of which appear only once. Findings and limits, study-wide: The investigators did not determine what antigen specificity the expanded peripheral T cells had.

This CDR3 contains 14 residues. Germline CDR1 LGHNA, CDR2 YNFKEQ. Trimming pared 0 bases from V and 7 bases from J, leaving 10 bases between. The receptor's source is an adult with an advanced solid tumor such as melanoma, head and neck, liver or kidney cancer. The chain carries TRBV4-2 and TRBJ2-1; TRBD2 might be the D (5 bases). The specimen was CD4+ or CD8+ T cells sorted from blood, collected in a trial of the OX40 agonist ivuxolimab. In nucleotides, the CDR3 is TGTGCCAGCAGCCAAGACCACTCGGGGAATGAGCAGTTCTTC. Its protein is CASSQDHSGNEQFF.